The entry below gives a single TCR beta chain sequence along with its context. Its specificity is unknown. The sample comes from a study of monozygotic twins with inflammatory bowel disease. The blood volume drawn from each donor was approximately 2.5 ml. Eight reactions per sample, run separately, yielded cDNA. The unique tags termed UMIs, each holding a 6-nucleotide sample barcode, were added by means of template switching. TCRdb re-called the 5' RACE reads; one entry per CDR3 protein, DNA not given. Seen in this sample are hundreds of thousands of distinct CDR3 sequences; the ten most common clones hold approximately 5.9%. CDR1 and CDR2 from the germline V gene are DFQATT and SNEGSKA (reference sequence). The CDR3 runs to 12 residues. Points from the study as a whole: Among patients, repertoires may have gained variability from differing immunosuppressive treatments.

The material sequenced was blood. This TCR was recovered from a human donor with ulcerative colitis or Crohn's disease, or a healthy co-twin of an affected twin (not recorded which). The chain links TRBV20-1 to TRBJ2-7. The CDR3 sequence is CSARDVGYEQYF.